This T cell receptor beta chain was documented in a study of T cell responses to AZD1222 COVID-19 vaccine. This clone was recorded a few times. The antigen is unknown. TCRdb's copy holds only in-frame clones and misses some; the assay was immunoSEQ multiplex PCR. The sample includes over 90,000 clones, about four fifths of them seen just once. The germline V gene has CDR1 LGHNA and CDR2 YNFKEQ. The CDR3 length is 14 residues. The V end lost 0 bases, the J end lost 9 bases, and 12 bases lay between the germline ends. Study conclusions and caveats: There were mostly white British donors and more females than males, and clonal diversity was possibly underestimated. All repertoire sampling was performed exclusively after the peak T cell response. Only a handful of people who got AZD1222 tested seropositive at baseline.

The sample in question was peripheral blood, obtained on day 0 of AZD1222 vaccination. The sequence derives from an adult in good health. The chain combines TRBV4-2 with TRBJ2-1, with D hard to call. The CDR3 loop reads CASSQDWAKVEQFF. The CDR3 nucleotides read TGTGCCAGCAGCCAAGATTGGGCCAAGGTTGAGCAGTTCTTC.